Each of the 15 T cell receptor beta chains below was sequenced from the same sample in a study of shared clonotypes between healthy human individuals. TCRdb's copy holds only in-frame clones and misses some; the assay was immunoSEQ multiplex PCR. The table lists about 320,000 clones, 87% of them singletons, with 16% in the top ten. Sequenced: memory CD8+ T cells sorted from blood. Subset noted: CD45RO+ cells pooled with CCR7-negative TemRA cells. These receptors were taken from a man aged 18 to 35 in good health.

V and J are TRBV10-2 and TRBJ2-2, with no clear D. CDR1 WSHSY and CDR2 SAAADI come from the germline V gene. Trimming left V 6 bases short and J 8 bases short, with 19 bases between. The CDR3 length is 15 residues. The CDR3 is CASRIGVLVGGELFF. CDR3 coding DNA: TGCGCCAGCAGAATAGGAGTTCTGGTTGGTGGGGAGCTGTTTTTT.

This clone came up a few times. In the same sample, other DNA sequences code for this CDR3. V and J are TRBV27 and TRBJ2-1; 8 bases fit TRBD2. This CDR3 contains 15 residues. The germline V gene has CDR1 MNHEY and CDR2 SMNVEV (reference sequence). Trimming removed 5 bases from V and 0 bases from J; junction bases left unmatched: 3. The CDR3 DNA is TGTGCCAGCAGTCTAAGCGGGAGCTCCTACAATGAGCAGTTCTTC. This codes for CASSLSGSSYNEQFF.

This rearrangement joins TRBV30 to TRBJ2-7, with D perhaps TRBD1 or TRBD2 (5 bases each). CDR1 GTSNPN and CDR2 SVGIG come from the germline V gene (reference sequence). The CDR3 has 12 residues. With 1 base removed from V and 9 bases from J, the gap between germline ends came to 13 bases. CDR3 coding DNA: TGTGCCTGGAGTGATTCAGGGAGCGGGCAGTACTTC. It specifies CAWSDSGSGQYF.

The J gene is TRBJ1-6, the V gene TRBV4-3; maybe TRBD1 (5 bases). V was pared by 3 bases and J by 7 bases, with 13 bases between. CDR1 LGHNA and CDR2 YSLEER come from the germline V gene. The length of the CDR3 is 15 residues. Here the CDR3 reads CASSQASTENSPLHF. CDR3 nucleotide sequence: TGCGCCAGCAGCCAGGCTTCGACAGAAAATTCACCCCTCCACTTT.

This CDR3 is CASSLDARVDSTDTQYF. CDR3 DNA: TGTGCCAGCAGTTTAGATGCCAGGGTCGATAGCACAGATACGCAGTATTTT. V is TRBV28 and J is TRBJ2-3; D might be TRBD1 (5 bases). Germline lookup yields CDR1 MDHEN and CDR2 SYDVKM. V was shortened by 2 bases and J by 0 bases, with 15 bases between the two germline ends. The CDR3 is 17 residues long. The complete variable domain, with remaining parts taken from reference TRBV28 and TRBJ2-3, reads DVKVTQSSRYLVKRTGEKVFLECVQDMDHENMFWYRQDPGLGLRLIYFSYDVKMKEKGDIPEGYSVSREKKERFSLILESASTNQTSMYLCASSLDARVDSTDTQYFGPGTRLTVL.

The chain combines TRBV10-1 with TRBJ1-1; 10 bases match TRBD1. The CDR3 consists of 15 residues. V lost 4 bases and J lost 5; bases outside the gene matches: 7. The V gene's germline CDR1 is WNHNN and CDR2 SYGVQD (reference sequence). CDR3 region: CASSGGQGYGTEAFF. CDR3 DNA sequence: TGCGCCAGCAGTGGGGGACAGGGGTATGGAACTGAAGCTTTCTTT.

This clone has only a few counts. The CDR3 sequence is CASSQIKTGELFF. CDR3 bases: TGTGCCAGCAGCCAAATTAAAACCGGGGAGCTGTTTTTT. This rearrangement joins TRBV7-9 to TRBJ2-2, with D unclear. Germline V lookup: CDR1 SEHNR, CDR2 FQNEAQ (reference sequence). V was trimmed by 5 bases and J by 5 bases, leaving 9 bases between them. The CDR3 runs 13 residues.

The chain joins TRBV5-1 to TRBJ2-5; 9 nucleotides line up with TRBD2. J was trimmed by 2 bases and V by 2 bases; bases with no gene match: 7. Germline values: CDR1 SGHRS, CDR2 YFSETQ. The CDR3 covers 16 residues. For the CDR3, the DNA is TGCGCCAGCAGCTTCTCGGTAGCGGGGGCACAAGAGACCCAGTACTTC. Translating it yields CASSFSVAGAQETQYF.

This chain links TRBV30 with TRBJ1-1; the D gene is possibly TRBD1 (6 bases). There are 14 residues in the CDR3. The germline V gene encodes CDR1 GTSNPN and CDR2 SVGIG (reference sequence). V lost 0 bases, J lost 1 base, and 9 bases lay in between. The CDR3 reads CAWSVGQPNTEAFF. The CDR3 nucleotides read TGTGCCTGGAGTGTGGGACAACCGAACACTGAAGCTTTCTTT.

The J gene is TRBJ1-2, the V gene TRBV6-5, with 7 bases matching TRBD1. Germline V gives CDR1 MNHEY, CDR2 SVGAGI. The CDR3 is 15 amino acids. The J segment lost 4 bases and the V segment lost 2 bases, leaving 7 bases of the junction unmatched. CDR3 nucleotides: TGTGCCAGCAGTTACCAGGGGGGTCTTTTCTATGGCTACACCTTC. Its protein is CASSYQGGLFYGYTF.

This sequence joins TRBV19 and TRBJ1-6; D remains unclear. The V and J ends lost 0 bases and 5 bases respectively, with 8 bases between them. The CDR3 covers 15 residues. Germline CDR1 reads LNHDA; CDR2 reads SQIVND (reference sequence). CDR3 DNA: TGTGCCAGTAGTATAGAGACCGCAAATAATTCACCCCTCCACTTT. It specifies CASSIETANNSPLHF.

The chain carries TRBV12-5 and TRBJ2-6; 9 bases are a match to TRBD1. Per germline, CDR1 LGHNT and CDR2 FRNRAP. The CDR3 extends over 15 amino acids. Germline trimming cut 5 bases from V and 8 bases from J; bases unmatched to any gene: 7. The CDR3 coding sequence is TGTGCTAGTGGTACGGGACAGGGAAAAACCAACGTCCTGACTTTC. It yields the protein CASGTGQGKTNVLTF.

This chain joins TRBV7-2 and TRBJ2-5; a possible D gene is TRBD1 (8 bases). V lost 5 bases to trimming and J lost 4 bases, with 20 bases between them. Germline CDR1 and CDR2: SGHTA and FQGNSA. This CDR3 spans 16 amino acids. The CDR3 loop is CASSMTPTGEGETQYF. For the CDR3, the DNA is TGTGCCAGCAGCATGACCCCGACAGGGGAGGGAGAGACCCAGTACTTC.

This clone was observed at least ten times. The gene calls are TRBV7-9 and TRBJ1-2; 12 positions match TRBD1. The CDR3 totals 15 residues. Germline CDR1 is SEHNR and CDR2 is FQNEAQ (reference sequence). V was pared by 5 bases and J by 5 bases, with 6 bases of the junction left unmatched. The CDR3 here is CASSPPGQGAYGYTF. CDR3 sequence (DNA): TGTGCCAGCAGCCCACCGGGACAGGGGGCTTATGGCTACACCTTC.

The J gene is TRBJ2-7, the V gene TRBV2; D is unclear. From germline, CDR1 is SNHLY and CDR2 FYNNEI. V shed 6 bases and J shed 4 bases, with 13 bases lying between them. This CDR3 has 13 residues. The CDR3 DNA sequence: TGTGCCAGCAGCGGCGGAGATCGATACGAGCAGTACTTC. Protein sequence: CASSGGDRYEQYF.